This TCR beta chain stems from a study of blood T cell repertoires in COVID-19. Turning to the study itself: There were acute and convalescent COVID-19 samples, and they came from the United States, Italy and Spain.

Trimming pared 4 bases from V and 5 bases from J, leaving 16 bases between. CDR3 length equals 15 residues. The germline V gene encodes CDR1 LGHNA and CDR2 YNFKEQ. Profiling relied on immunoSEQ multiplex PCR, and the TCRdb table lists in-frame clones only, not all of them. The sample shows 300,000 or so clones, roughly 86% of them seen only once. The material sequenced was peripheral blood. The sequence was collected from a woman between 45 and 60 years old with acute or convalescent COVID-19. V gene TRBV4-2 combines with J gene TRBJ2-3, with D possibly TRBD2 on 7 matching bases. The CDR3 loop reads CASSPMGGAVDTQYF. CDR3 coding DNA: TGTGCCAGCAGCCCAATGGGGGGGGCCGTAGATACGCAGTATTTT.